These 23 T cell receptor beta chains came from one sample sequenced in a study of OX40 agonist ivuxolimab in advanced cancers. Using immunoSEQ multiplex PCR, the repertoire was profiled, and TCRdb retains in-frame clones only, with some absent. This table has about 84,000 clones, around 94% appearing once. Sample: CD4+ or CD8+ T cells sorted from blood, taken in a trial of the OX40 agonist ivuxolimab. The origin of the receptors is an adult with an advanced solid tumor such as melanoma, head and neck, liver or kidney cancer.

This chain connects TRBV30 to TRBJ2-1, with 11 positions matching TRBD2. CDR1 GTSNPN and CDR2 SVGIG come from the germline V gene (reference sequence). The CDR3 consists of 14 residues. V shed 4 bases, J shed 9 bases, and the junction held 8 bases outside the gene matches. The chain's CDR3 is CAWTPGLAVSEQFF. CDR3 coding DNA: TGTGCCTGGACCCCGGGACTAGCGGTCTCTGAGCAGTTCTTC. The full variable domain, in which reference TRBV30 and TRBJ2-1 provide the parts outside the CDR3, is SQTIHQWPATLVQPVGSPLSLECTVEGTSNPNLYWYRQAAGRGLQLLFYSVGIGQISSEVPQNLSASRPQDRQFILSSKKLLLSDSGFYLCAWTPGLAVSEQFFGPGTRLTVL.

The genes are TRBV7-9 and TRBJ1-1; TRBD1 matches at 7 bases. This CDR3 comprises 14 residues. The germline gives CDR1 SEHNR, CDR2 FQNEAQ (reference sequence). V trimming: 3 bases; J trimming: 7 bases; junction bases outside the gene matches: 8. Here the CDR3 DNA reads TGTGCCAGCAGCTTGGCACAGGGGTGGGATGAAGCTTTCTTT. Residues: CASSLAQGWDEAFF.

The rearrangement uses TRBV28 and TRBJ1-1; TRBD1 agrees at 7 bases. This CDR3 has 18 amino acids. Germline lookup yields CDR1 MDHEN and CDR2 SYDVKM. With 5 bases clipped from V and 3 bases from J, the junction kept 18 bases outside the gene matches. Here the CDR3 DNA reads TGTGCCAGCAGTCCCAACAGGGGACGGAAGCTGGGGGACACTGAAGCTTTCTTT. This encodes CASSPNRGRKLGDTEAFF.

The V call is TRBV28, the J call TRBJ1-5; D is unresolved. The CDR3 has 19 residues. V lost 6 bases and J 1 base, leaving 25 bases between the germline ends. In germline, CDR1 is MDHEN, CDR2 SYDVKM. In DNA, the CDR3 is TGTGCCAGCAGCTTTAGACCTTCCCCAAGGGTTACCAGCAATCAGCCCCAGCATTTT. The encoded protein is CASSFRPSPRVTSNQPQHF.

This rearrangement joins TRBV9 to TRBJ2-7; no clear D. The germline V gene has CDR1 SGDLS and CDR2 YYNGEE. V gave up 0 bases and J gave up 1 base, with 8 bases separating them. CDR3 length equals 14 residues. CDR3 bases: TGTGCCAGCAGCGTAGGGTTGGGGTCCTACGAGCAGTACTTC. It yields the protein CASSVGLGSYEQYF.

The CDR3 DNA follows: TGTGCCAGCAGTTTAGCGGCCGTTGGTCAGCCCCAGCATTTT. Protein sequence: CASSLAAVGQPQHF. The gene calls are TRBV27 and TRBJ1-5; D ambiguous. CDR3 length: 14 residues. Germline CDR1 MNHEY, CDR2 SMNVEV (reference sequence). V lost 2 bases and J lost 6, with 11 bases in between.

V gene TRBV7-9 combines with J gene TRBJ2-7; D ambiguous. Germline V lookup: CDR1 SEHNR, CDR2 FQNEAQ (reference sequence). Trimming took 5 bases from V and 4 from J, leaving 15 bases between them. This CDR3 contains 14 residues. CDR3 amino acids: CASSPTGLVYEQYF. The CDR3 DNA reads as TGTGCCAGCAGCCCGACCGGTTTAGTTTACGAGCAGTACTTC.

This CDR3 is CASSAGAYEQYF. In nucleotides, the CDR3 is TGTGCCAGCAGCGCGGGAGCCTACGAGCAGTACTTC. The chain employs TRBV5-4 and TRBJ2-7; 7 positions agree with TRBD2. This CDR3 has 12 residues. Germline CDR1 is SGHNT and CDR2 is YYREEE (reference sequence). J was trimmed by 2 bases and V by 4 bases; bases with no gene match: 0.

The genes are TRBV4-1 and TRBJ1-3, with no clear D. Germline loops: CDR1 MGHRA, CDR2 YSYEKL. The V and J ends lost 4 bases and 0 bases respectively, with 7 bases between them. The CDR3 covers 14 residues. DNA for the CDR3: TGCGCCAGCAGCCCTTCGGCCTCTGGAAACACCATATATTTT. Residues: CASSPSASGNTIYF.

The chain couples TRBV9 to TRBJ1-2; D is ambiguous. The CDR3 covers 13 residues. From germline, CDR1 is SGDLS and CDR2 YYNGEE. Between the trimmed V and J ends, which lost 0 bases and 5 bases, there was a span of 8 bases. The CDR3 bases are TGTGCCAGCAGCGTAGCGATGGAGTATGGCTACACCTTC. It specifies CASSVAMEYGYTF.

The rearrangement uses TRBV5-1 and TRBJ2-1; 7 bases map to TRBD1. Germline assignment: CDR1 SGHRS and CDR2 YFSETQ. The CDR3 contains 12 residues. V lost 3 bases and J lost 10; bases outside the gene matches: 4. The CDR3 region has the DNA TGCGCCAGCAGCTCGGGACAGTCCGAGCAGTTCTTC. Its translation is CASSSGQSEQFF.

CDR3 sequence: CASSLTGGIDEQFF. As DNA, the CDR3 is TGTGCCAGCAGCTTGACAGGGGGTATAGATGAGCAGTTCTTC. The V and J genes are TRBV5-8 and TRBJ2-1; TRBD1 agrees at 8 bases. The J segment lost 8 bases and the V segment lost 1 base, leaving 5 bases of the junction unmatched. In germline, CDR1 is SGHTS, CDR2 YDEGEE. The CDR3 totals 14 residues.

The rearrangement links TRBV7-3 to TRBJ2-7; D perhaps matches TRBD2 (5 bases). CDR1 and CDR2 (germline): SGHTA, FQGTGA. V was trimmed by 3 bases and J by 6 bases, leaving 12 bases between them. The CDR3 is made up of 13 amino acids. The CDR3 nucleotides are TGTGCCAGCAGCTTCGACGGAGGCGGCGAGCAGTACTTC. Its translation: CASSFDGGGEQYF.

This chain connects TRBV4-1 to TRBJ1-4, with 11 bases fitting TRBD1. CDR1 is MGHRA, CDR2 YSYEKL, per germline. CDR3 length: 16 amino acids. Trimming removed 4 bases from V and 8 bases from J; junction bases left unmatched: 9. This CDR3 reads CASSPPGQGAWEKLFF. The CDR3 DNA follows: TGCGCCAGCAGCCCCCCTGGACAGGGGGCCTGGGAAAAACTGTTTTTT.

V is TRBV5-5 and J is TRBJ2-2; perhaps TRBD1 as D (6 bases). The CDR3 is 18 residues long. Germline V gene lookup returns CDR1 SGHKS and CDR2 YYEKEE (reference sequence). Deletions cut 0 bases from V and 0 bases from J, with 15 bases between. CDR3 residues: CASSLDRVTGPNTGELFF. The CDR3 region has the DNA TGTGCCAGCAGCTTGGACAGGGTAACAGGGCCGAACACCGGGGAGCTGTTTTTT.

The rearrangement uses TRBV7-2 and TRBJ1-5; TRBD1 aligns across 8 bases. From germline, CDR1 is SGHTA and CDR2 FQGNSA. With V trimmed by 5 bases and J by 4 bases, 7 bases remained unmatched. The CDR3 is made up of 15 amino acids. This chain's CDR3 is CASSPETGENQPQHF. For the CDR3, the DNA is TGTGCCAGCAGCCCGGAGACAGGGGAGAATCAGCCCCAGCATTTT.

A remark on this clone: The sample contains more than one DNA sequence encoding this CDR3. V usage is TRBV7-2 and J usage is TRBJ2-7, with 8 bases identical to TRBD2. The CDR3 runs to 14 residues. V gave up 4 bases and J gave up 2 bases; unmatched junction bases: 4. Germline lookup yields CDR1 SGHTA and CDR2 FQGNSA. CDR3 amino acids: CASSYGLAPYEQYF. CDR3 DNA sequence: TGTGCCAGCAGCTACGGACTAGCTCCCTACGAGCAGTACTTC.

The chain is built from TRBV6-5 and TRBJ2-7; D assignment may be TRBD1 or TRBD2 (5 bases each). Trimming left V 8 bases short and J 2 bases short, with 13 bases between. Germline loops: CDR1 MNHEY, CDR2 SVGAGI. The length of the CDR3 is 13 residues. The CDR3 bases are TGTGCCAGCTCTCCGGGACGGACCTACGAGCAGTACTTC. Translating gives CASSPGRTYEQYF.

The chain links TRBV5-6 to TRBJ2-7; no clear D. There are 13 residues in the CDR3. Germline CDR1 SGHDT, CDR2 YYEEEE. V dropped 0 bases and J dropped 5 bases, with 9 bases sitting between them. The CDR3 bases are TGTGCCAGCAGCTTGGGCGGTTCTCACGAGCAGTACTTC. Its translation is CASSLGGSHEQYF. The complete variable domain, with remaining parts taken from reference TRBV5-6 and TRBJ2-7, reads DAGVTQSPTHLIKTRGQQVTLRCSPKSGHDTVSWYQQALGQGPQFIFQYYEEEERQRGNFPDRFSGHQFPNYSSELNVNALLLGDSALYLCASSLGGSHEQYFGPGTRLTVT.

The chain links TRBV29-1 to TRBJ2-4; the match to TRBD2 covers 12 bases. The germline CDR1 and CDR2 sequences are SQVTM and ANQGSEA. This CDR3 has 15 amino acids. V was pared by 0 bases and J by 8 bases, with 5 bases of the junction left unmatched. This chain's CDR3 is CSVEDGLAGRDIQYF. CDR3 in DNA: TGCAGCGTTGAAGATGGACTAGCGGGACGGGACATTCAGTACTTC.

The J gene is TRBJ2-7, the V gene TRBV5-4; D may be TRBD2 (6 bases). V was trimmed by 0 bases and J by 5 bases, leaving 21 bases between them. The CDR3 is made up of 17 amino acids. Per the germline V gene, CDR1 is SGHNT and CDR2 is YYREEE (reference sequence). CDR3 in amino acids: CASSLGYQEGRGDEQYF. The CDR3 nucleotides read TGTGCCAGCAGCTTGGGTTATCAGGAGGGCCGGGGAGACGAGCAGTACTTC.

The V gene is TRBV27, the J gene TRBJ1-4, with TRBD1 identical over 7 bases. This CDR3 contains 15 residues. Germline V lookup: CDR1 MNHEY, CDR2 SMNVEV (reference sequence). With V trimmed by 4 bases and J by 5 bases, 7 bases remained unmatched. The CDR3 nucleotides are TGTGCCAGCAGTTCCGGACAGGAATTAAATGAAAAACTGTTTTTT. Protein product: CASSSGQELNEKLFF.

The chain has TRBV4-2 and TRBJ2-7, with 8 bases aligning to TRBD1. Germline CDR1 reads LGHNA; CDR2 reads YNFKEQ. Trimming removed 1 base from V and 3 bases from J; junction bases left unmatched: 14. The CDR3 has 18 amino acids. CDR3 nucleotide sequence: TGTGCCAGCAGCCAAGTCGGCTGGGGCGGACAGGGAATCTACGAGCAGTACTTC. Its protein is CASSQVGWGGQGIYEQYF.